This paragraph covers one T cell receptor (beta chain) sequence. Its antigen is still unknown. This sample's time point: sample taken at primary tumor resection. Whole RNA from tumor, nontumor lung or frozen PBMC was sequenced unsorted. Donation came from about 72 patients with untreated early-stage non-small cell lung cancer. The CDR3 covers 16 residues. Germline CDR1 reads KGHSH; CDR2 reads LQKENI. The V end lost 3 bases, the J end lost 1 base, and 12 bases lay between the germline ends. This sample stems from a study of spatial heterogeneity in lung cancer. Study details: There were, on average, more than 8.5 raw-read appearances for each unique TCR and UMI combination. Points from the study as a whole: Resection saw ubiquitous expanded tumor TCRs appear in blood more than follow-up did.

Individually, TCR cDNA molecules were each labelled with a unique molecular identifier. TCRdb reprocessed the 5' RACE reads via MiXCR and lists one record per CDR3 protein. This sample has roughly 8,000 distinct CDR3 sequences; 7.8% occur once, and the top ten carry about 27%. The gene calls are TRBV18 and TRBJ2-2; D not resolved. The TCR comes from a female donor with early-stage non-small cell lung cancer. This specimen was PBMCs, taken at surgery. CDR3 nucleotides: TGTGCCAGCTCACCTCTGAGCGCGCTGAACACCGGGGAGCTGTTTTTT. Translation: CASSPLSALNTGELFF.